This T cell receptor (beta chain) was captured by sequencing in a study of blood T cell dynamics during melanoma immunotherapy. Study in general: Metastatic melanoma patients received first-line pembrolizumab or nivolumab plus ipilimumab.

Noted time point: pre-treatment baseline. Apart from two fast progressors, RECIST 1.1 response was judged 12 weeks post-infusion. No patient had earlier systemic cancer treatment, concurrent immunosuppressants, or another active cancer. V lost 0 bases and J lost 7; bases outside the gene matches: 18. The CDR3 runs to 19 residues. Germline V lookup: CDR1 SGHRS, CDR2 YFSETQ. Generated by immunoSEQ multiplex PCR, the TCRdb table keeps only in-frame clones and is missing some. In the table there are approximately 17,000 clones, more than 85% of which are singletons. The sequencing used blood, collected from a patient treated with checkpoint blockade. The V and J genes are TRBV5-1 and TRBJ2-3, with 9 bases fitting TRBD2. This receptor was identified in a human donor with melanoma. This chain's CDR3 is CASSLASGGTSNIPYTQYF. Here the CDR3 DNA reads TGCGCCAGCAGCTTGGCCTCGGGGGGGACTAGCAATATTCCTTATACGCAGTATTTT.